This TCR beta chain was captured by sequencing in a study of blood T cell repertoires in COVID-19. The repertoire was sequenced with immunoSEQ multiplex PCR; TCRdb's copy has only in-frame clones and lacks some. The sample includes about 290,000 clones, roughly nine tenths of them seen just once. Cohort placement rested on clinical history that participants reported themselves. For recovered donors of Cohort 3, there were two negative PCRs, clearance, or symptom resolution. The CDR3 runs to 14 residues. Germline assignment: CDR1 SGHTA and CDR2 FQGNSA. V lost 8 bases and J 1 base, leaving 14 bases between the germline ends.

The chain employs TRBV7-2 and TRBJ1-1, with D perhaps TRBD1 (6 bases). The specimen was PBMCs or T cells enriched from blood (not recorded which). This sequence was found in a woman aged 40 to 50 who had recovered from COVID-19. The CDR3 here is CASGRTAGNTEAFF. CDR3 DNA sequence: TGTGCCAGCGGAAGGACAGCTGGGAACACTGAAGCTTTCTTT.